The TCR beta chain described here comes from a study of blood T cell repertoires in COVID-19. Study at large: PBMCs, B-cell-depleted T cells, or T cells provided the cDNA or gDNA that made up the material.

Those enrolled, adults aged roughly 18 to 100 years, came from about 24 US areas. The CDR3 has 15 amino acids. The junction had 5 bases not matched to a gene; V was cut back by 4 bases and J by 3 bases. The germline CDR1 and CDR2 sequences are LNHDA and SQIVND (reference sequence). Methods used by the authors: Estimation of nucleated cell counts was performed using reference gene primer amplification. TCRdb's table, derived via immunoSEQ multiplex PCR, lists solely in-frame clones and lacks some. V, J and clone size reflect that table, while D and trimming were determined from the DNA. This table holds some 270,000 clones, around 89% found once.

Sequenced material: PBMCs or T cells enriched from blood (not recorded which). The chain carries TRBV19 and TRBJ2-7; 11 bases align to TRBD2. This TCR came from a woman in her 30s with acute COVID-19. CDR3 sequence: CASSKGTSGYYEQYF. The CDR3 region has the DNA TGTGCCAGTAGTAAGGGGACTAGCGGCTACTACGAGCAGTACTTC.